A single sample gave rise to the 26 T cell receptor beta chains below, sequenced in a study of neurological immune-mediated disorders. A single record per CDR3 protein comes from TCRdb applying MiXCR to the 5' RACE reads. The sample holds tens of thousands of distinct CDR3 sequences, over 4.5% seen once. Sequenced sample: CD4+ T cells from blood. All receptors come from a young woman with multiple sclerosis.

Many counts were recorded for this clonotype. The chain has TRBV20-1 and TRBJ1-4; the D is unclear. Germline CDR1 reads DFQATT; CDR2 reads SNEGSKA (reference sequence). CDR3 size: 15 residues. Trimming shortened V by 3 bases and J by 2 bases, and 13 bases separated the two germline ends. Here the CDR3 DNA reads TGCAGTGCTAGGGAGACCTCTCCGACTAATGAAAAACTGTTTTTT. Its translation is CSARETSPTNEKLFF.

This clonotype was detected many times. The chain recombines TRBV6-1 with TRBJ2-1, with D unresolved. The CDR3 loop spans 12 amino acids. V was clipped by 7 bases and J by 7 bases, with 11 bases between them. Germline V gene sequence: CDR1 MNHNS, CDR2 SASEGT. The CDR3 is CASTQIGNEQFF. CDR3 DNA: TGTGCCAGCACCCAAATAGGGAATGAGCAGTTCTTC.

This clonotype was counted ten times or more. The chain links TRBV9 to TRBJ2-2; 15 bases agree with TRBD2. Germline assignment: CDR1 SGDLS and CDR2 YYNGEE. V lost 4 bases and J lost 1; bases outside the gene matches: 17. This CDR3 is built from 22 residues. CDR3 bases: TGTGCCAGCAGCCCCCGTTTCAGGGAGGGACTAGCGGGAGGACAGAACACCGGGGAGCTGTTTTTT. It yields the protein CASSPRFREGLAGGQNTGELFF.

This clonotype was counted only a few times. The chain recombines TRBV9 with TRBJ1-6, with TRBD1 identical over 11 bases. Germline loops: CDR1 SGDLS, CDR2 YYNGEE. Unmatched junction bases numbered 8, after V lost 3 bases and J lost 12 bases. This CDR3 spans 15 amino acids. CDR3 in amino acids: CASSAVPGQGGPLHF. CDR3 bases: TGTGCCAGCAGCGCCGTCCCGGGACAGGGGGGACCCCTCCACTTT.

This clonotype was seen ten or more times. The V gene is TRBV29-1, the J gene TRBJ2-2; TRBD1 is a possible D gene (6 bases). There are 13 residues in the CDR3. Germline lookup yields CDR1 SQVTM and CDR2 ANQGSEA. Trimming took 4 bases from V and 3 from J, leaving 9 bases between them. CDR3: CSVGHRDTGELFF. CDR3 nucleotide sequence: TGCAGCGTTGGGCACAGGGACACCGGGGAGCTGTTTTTT.

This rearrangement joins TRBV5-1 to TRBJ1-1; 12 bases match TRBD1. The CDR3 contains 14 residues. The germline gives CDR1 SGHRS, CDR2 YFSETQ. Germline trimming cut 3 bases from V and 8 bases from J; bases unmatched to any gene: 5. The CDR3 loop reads CASSWGQGAGEAFF. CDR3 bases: TGCGCCAGCAGCTGGGGACAGGGGGCCGGGGAAGCTTTCTTT.

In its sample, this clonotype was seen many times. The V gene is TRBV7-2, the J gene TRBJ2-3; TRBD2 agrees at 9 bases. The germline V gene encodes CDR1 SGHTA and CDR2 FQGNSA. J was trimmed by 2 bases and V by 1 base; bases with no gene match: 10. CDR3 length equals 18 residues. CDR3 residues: CASSLGPLGGGATDTQYF. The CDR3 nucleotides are TGTGCCAGCAGCTTAGGCCCTCTTGGCGGGGGGGCCACAGATACGCAGTATTTT.

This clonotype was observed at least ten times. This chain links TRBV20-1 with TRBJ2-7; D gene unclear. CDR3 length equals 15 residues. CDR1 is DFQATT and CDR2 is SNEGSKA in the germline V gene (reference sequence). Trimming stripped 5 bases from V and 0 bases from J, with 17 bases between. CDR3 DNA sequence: TGCAGTGCTTACCCAGGCGGTAGTAGCTCCTACGAGCAGTACTTC. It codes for CSAYPGGSSSYEQYF.

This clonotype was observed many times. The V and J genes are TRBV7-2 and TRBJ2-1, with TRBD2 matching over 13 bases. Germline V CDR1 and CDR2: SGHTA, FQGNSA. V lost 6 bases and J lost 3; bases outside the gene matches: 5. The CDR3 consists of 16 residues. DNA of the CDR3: TGTGCCAGCAGGACTGGGACTAGCGGGATCTACAATGAGCAGTTCTTC. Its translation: CASRTGTSGIYNEQFF.

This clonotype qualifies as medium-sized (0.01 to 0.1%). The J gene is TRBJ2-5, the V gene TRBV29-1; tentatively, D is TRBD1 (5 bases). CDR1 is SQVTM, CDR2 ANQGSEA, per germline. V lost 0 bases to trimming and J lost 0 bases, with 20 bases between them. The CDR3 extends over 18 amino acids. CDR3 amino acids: CSVEDPFRQGVYQETQYF. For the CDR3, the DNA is TGCAGCGTTGAAGATCCTTTTCGGCAGGGTGTTTACCAAGAGACCCAGTACTTC. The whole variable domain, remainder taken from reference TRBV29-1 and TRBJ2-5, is SAVISQKPSRDICQRGTSLTIQCQVDSQVTMMFWYRQQPGQSLTLIATANQGSEATYESGFVIDKFPISRPNLTFSTLTVSNMSPEDSSIYLCSVEDPFRQGVYQETQYFGPGTRLLVL.

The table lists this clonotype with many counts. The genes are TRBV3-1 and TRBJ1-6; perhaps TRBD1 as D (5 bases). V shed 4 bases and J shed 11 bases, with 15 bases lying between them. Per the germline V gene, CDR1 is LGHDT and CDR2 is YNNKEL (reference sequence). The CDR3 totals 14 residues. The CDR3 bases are TGTGCCAGCAGCCGCGGGACGGGAAAGACACCCCTCCACTTT. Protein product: CASSRGTGKTPLHF.

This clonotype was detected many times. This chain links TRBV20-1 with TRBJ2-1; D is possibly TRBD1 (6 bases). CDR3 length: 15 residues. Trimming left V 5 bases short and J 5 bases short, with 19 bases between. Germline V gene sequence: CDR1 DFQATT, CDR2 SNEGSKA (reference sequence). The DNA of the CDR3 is TGCAGTGCTCGCCCCGGGACACTATCGAACAATGAGCAGTTCTTC. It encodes CSARPGTLSNNEQFF.

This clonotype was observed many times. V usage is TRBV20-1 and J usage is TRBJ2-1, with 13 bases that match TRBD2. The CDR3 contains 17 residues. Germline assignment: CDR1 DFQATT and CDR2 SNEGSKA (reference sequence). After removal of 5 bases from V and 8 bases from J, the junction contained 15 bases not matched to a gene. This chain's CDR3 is CSASGLAGEVLVHEQFF. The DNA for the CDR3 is TGCAGTGCTTCTGGACTAGCGGGAGAGGTTTTGGTCCATGAGCAGTTCTTC.

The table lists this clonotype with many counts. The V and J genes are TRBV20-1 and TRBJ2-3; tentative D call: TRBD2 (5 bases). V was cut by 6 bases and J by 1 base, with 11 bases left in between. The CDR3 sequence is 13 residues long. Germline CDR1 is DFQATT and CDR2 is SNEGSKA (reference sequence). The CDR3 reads CSAPGSGTDTQYF. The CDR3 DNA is TGCAGTGCCCCGGGGAGTGGCACAGATACGCAGTATTTT.

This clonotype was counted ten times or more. The CDR3 is CASSWTGTDTDTQYF. The CDR3 coding sequence is TGTGCCAGCAGCTGGACCGGGACTGACACAGATACGCAGTATTTT. The chain combines TRBV5-5 with TRBJ2-3, with a tentative D call TRBD2 (6 bases). This CDR3 is 15 amino acids long. Trimming stripped 3 bases from V and 2 bases from J, with 13 bases between. The germline V gene encodes CDR1 SGHKS and CDR2 YYEKEE (reference sequence).

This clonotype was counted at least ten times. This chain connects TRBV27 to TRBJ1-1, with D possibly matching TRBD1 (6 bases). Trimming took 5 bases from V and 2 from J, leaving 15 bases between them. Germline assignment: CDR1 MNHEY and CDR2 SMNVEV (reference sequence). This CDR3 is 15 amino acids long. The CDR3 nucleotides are TGTGCCAGCAGTCCAGGACAGTTTAGTAACACTGAAGCTTTCTTT. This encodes CASSPGQFSNTEAFF.

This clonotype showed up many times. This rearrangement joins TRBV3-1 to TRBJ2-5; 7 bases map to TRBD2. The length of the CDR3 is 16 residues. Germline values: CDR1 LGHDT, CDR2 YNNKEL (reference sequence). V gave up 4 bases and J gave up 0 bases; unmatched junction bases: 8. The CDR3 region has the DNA TGTGCCAGCAGCCCGGGACTAAACGCTAACCAAGAGACCCAGTACTTC. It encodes CASSPGLNANQETQYF.

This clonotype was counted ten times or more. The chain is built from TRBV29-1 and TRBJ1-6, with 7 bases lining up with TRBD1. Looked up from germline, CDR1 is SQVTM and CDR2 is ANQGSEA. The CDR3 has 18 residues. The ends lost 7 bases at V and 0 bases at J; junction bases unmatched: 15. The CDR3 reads CSAADLSTGSSYNSPLHF. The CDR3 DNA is TGCAGCGCTGCCGATCTTTCGACAGGGAGCTCCTATAATTCACCCCTCCACTTT.

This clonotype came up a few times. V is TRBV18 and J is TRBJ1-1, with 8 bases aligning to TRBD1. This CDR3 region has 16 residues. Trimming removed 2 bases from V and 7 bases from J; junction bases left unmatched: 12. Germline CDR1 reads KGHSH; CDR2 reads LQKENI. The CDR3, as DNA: TGTGCCAGCTCACCAGCGGGACAGGCTAAACGAGGTGAAGCTTTCTTT. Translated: CASSPAGQAKRGEAFF.

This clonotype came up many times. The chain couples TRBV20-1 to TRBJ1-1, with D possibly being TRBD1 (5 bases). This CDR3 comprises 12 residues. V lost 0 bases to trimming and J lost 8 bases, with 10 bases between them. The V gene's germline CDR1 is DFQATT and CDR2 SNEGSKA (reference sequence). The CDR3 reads CSARDRAGEAFF. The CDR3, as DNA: TGCAGTGCTAGAGATAGGGCAGGGGAAGCTTTCTTT.

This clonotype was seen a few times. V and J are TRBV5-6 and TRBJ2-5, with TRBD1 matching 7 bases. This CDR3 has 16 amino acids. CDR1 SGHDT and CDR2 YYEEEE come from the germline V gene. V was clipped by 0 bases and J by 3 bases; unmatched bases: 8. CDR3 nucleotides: TGTGCCAGCAGCTTGGCCGGACAGGCTTTCAAAGAGACCCAGTACTTC. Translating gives CASSLAGQAFKETQYF.

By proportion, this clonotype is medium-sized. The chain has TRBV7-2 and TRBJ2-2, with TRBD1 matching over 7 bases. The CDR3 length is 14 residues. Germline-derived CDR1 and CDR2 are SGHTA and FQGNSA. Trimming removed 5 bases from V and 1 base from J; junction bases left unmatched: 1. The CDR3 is CASSRDRNTGELFF. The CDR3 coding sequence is TGTGCCAGCAGCCGGGACAGGAACACCGGGGAGCTGTTTTTT.

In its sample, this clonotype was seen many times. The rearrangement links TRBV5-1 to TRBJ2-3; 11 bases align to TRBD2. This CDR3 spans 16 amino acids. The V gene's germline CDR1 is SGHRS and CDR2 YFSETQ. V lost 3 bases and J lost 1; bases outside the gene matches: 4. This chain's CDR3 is CASSSSSGGRTDTQYF. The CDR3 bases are TGCGCCAGCAGCTCCTCTAGCGGGGGGCGCACAGATACGCAGTATTTT.

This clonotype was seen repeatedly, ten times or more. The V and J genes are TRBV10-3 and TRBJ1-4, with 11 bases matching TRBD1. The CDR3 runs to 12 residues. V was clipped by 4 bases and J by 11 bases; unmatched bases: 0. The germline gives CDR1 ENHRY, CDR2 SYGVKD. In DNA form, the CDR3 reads TGTGCCATCAGTGGGACAGGGGGCAAACTGTTTTTT. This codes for CAISGTGGKLFF.

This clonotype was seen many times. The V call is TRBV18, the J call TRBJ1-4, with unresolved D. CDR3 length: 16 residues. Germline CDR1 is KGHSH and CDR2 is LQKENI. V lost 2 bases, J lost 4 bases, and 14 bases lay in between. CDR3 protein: CASSPFVGLGNEKLFF. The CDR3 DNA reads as TGTGCCAGCTCACCATTTGTTGGGCTCGGTAATGAAAAACTGTTTTTT.

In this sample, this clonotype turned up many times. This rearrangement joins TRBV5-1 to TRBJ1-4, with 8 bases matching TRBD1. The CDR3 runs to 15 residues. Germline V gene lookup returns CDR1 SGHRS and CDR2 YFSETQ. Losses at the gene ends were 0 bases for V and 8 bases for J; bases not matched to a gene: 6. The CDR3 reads CASSLADRGGEKLFF. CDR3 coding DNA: TGCGCCAGCAGCTTGGCCGACAGGGGAGGGGAAAAACTGTTTTTT.